A selection of T cell receptor beta chains follows, all from one sample in a study of a mutant IDH1 vaccine in newly diagnosed glioma. Profiling relied on immunoSEQ multiplex PCR, and the TCRdb table lists in-frame clones only, not all of them. The repertoire holds approximately 51,000 clones, with roughly 73% as singletons. No antigens are known for them. The sample was PBMCs, taken from a glioma patient whose treatment included an IDH1 peptide vaccine. These receptors originate from a woman aged 40 to 55 with glioma. Each CDR3 is given with its conserved first and last residue. Fields, in order: CDR3 length, J gene, V gene, CDR3 protein.

11 | TRBJ2-1 | TRBV19 | CASSFTGEQFF
12 | TRBJ1-5 | TRBV19 | CASSVEGQPQHF
13 | TRBJ2-7 | TRBV29-1 | CSFTRQPPYEQYF
11 | TRBJ2-7 | TRBV6-6 | CASSHGREQYF
13 | TRBJ2-5 | TRBV9 | CASSRSGQETQYF
14 | TRBJ1-4 | TRBV6-5 | CASSVGPANEKLFF
15 | TRBJ1-6 | TRBV27 | CASSPDRAANSPLHF
14 | TRBJ2-7 | TRBV5-4 | CASSWGQASYEQYF
15 | TRBJ2-1 | TRBV10-3 | CAISAGGLGYNEQFF
15 | TRBJ1-3 | TRBV15 | CATSRDRGTTDTIYF
15 | TRBJ1-4 | TRBV9 | CASSVGSGGLEKLFF
18 | TRBJ2-1 | TRBV7-2 | CASSHNPSGSFSYNEQFF
16 | TRBJ2-1 | TRBV5-3 | CARSPRTSGFHNEQFF
18 | TRBJ2-5 | TRBV4-2 | CASSRLALAGGSEETQYF
15 | TRBJ1-5 | TRBV6-5 | CASRIREYSNQPQHF
13 | TRBJ1-2 | TRBV27 | CASSFGQGYGYTF
15 | TRBJ1-2 | TRBV9 | CASSPRTGSGYGYTF
15 | TRBJ2-7 | TRBV5-1 | CASSLEPGVYYEQYF
16 | TRBJ2-2 | TRBV5-1 | CASSLIRVANTGELFF
15 | TRBJ2-3 | TRBV7-3 | CASSLLAASTDTQYF
14 | TRBJ2-3 | TRBV12-5 | CASGLGQAGDTQYF
17 | TRBJ2-7 | TRBV7-9 | CASSKGALAGQVYEQYF
17 | TRBJ1-5 | TRBV2 | CASRGTGGPYSNQPQHF
15 | TRBJ2-1 | TRBV5-1 | CASSPGLAGYNEQFF
16 | TRBJ2-5 | TRBV27 | CASSLSPGQGMGAQYF
15 | TRBJ2-7 | TRBV7-8 | CASSPARLGGYEQYF
13 | TRBJ1-1 | TRBV2 | CASGDRLNTEAFF
13 | TRBJ1-5 | TRBV6-5 | CASSGTGNQPQHF
14 | TRBJ2-1 | TRBV13 | CASSFPTENNEQFF
13 | TRBJ1-5 | TRBV6-5 | CASSSTNNQPQHF
12 | TRBJ1-2 | TRBV2 | CASRIFNYGYTF
12 | TRBJ1-5 | TRBV29-1 | CSVGSSNQPQHF
15 | TRBJ2-1 | TRBV5-1 | CASSLGTGKANEQFF
16 | TRBJ1-1 | TRBV30 | CAWSGPAGTANTEAFF
15 | TRBJ2-7 | TRBV9 | CASSGRGGTLYEQYF
17 | TRBJ2-5 | TRBV4-3 | CASSQDSGRRYQETQYF
13 | TRBJ1-1 | TRBV29-1 | CSVERGRDTEAFF
14 | TRBJ1-1 | TRBV19 | CASSPGPAGTEAFF
11 | TRBJ1-5 | TRBV7-2 | CASSNLDTQHF
13 | TRBJ1-2 | TRBV5-4 | CASSFQGDYGYTF
13 | TRBJ1-1 | TRBV18 | CASSPLVPPEAFF
14 | TRBJ1-1 | TRBV7-2 | CASSPGSANTEAFF
10 | TRBJ2-1 | TRBV25-1 | CATGGGEQFF
14 | - | TRBV19 | CASRPSGGVYEQYF
15 | TRBJ2-7 | TRBV4-1 | CASSQAGTVTYEQYF
13 | TRBJ2-5 | TRBV25-1 | CASNPGQLETQYF
16 | TRBJ1-6 | TRBV6-5 | CASSYSGRGRNSPLHF
13 | TRBJ2-7 | TRBV15 | CATSHDKSYEQYF
15 | TRBJ2-5 | TRBV5-1 | CASSLGLAEQETQYF
15 | TRBJ2-3 | TRBV6-1 | CASSEKRGGPDTQYF